This T cell receptor (beta chain) was identified in a study of PD-1 blockade in mismatch repair-deficient tumors. Libraries were prepared by immunoSEQ multiplex PCR; TCRdb keeps only in-frame clonotypes and omits some of them. The table has some 97,000 clones, over 65% seen once. Trimming removed 3 bases from V and 8 bases from J, with 8 bases in between. Germline CDR1 and CDR2: MDHEN and SYDVKM. The CDR3 covers 12 residues. The origin of this receptor is an adult with mismatch repair-deficient cancer. The sequenced sample was peripheral blood, obtained 36 weeks after starting pembrolizumab. The rearrangement joins TRBV28 to TRBJ2-1; D not resolved. For the CDR3, the DNA is TGTGCCAGCAGTTTTTCCCCTGATGAGCAGTTCTTC. Residues: CASSFSPDEQFF.